This TCR beta chain was recorded in a study of regulatory T cells in long-lasting Graves disease. In building TCR beta libraries, iRepertoire HTBI primers were used together with Arm-PCR of CDR3 regions. TCRdb ran MiXCR on the multiplex PCR reads and lists one entry per CDR3 protein. The repertoire has about 470,000 distinct CDR3 sequences, about a fifth of them found once; the top ten carry 7.1%. Time point described: persistent/refractory GD, antithyroid drugs over 5 years with positive TRAb. Scientists built the TCR library using RNA that was extracted from PBMCs. Overall study results and limits: There was favoring of TRBV28, TRBJ1-2 and TRBJ2-5 in persistent disease. Persistent Graves' patients showed less TCR diversity than newly diagnosed patients showed. Whereas new patients shared roughly 910 public clonotypes, persistent patients shared more, at about 2,500.

Germline V gives CDR1 LNHDA, CDR2 SQIVND (reference sequence). The CDR3 extends over 13 amino acids. V shed 7 bases and J 0 bases; nucleotides not matched to a gene: 2. This clonotype was counted at least ten times. Its antigen is currently unknown. This clonotype originated in a female donor with Graves disease. Here the sequenced sample was peripheral blood mononuclear cells (PBMCs), taken when the disease was refractory, from a patient treated with antithyroid drugs. The rearrangement joins TRBV19 to TRBJ2-7; TRBD2 aligns across 8 bases. The CDR3 bases are TGTGCCAGTACCCGGGGGGGCTCCTACGAGCAGTACTTC. This translates into CASTRGGSYEQYF.